This TCR beta chain was profiled in a study of OX40 agonist ivuxolimab in advanced cancers. Study-level information: Participants averaged around 60 years of age (range about 23 to 80) and were 75% to 90% male.

Produced via immunoSEQ multiplex PCR; TCRdb's table is partial and in-frame only. The repertoire includes more than 65,000 clones, approximately 89% of them detected once, and about 0.6% sits in the top ten. The sample was CD4+ or CD8+ T cells sorted from blood, taken in a trial of the OX40 agonist ivuxolimab. The receptor was isolated from an adult with an advanced solid tumor such as melanoma, head and neck, liver or kidney cancer.

CDR3 loop: CASNRQGLNQPQHF. The CDR3 DNA reads as TGTGCCAGCAATCGACAGGGGCTTAATCAGCCCCAGCATTTT. J is TRBJ1-5 and V is TRBV28, with 8 bases aligning to TRBD1. The V segment lost 7 bases and the J segment 4 bases; nucleotides outside the gene matches: 6. CDR1 is MDHEN, CDR2 SYDVKM, per germline. This CDR3 is 14 amino acids long.